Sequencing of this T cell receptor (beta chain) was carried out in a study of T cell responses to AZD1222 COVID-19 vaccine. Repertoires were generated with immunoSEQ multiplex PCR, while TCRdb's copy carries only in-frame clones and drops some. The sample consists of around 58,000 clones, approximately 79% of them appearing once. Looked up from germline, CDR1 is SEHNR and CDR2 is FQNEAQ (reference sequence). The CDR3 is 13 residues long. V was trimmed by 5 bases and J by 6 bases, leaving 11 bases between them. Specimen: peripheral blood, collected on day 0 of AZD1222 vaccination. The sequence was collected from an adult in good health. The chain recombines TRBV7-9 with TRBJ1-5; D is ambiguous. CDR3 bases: TGTGCCAGCAGCCGTGGGGTGAGTCAGCCCCAGCATTTT. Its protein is CASSRGVSQPQHF.